The 9 T cell receptor beta chains in this list originate from one sample, sequenced in a study of blood T cell repertoires in COVID-19. The assay was immunoSEQ multiplex PCR, and TCRdb's table has in-frame clones only and misses some. The table includes some 120,000 clones, approximately 84% detected once. Input material: peripheral blood. These receptor sequences come from a man between 65 and 85 years old with active or convalescent COVID-19.

This clone was observed a few times. The genes are TRBV6-2 or TRBV6-3 and TRBJ1-2; no clear D gene. CDR1 is MNHEY and CDR2 is SVGEGT in the germline V gene. Trimming stripped 2 bases from V and 5 bases from J, with 12 bases between. The length of the CDR3 is 14 residues. The CDR3 DNA reads TGTGCCAGCAGTTACACCGTTCGGGGTTATGGCTACACCTTC. Translation: CASSYTVRGYGYTF.

This chain uses TRBV2 with TRBJ1-6, with D possibly being TRBD1 (6 bases). V lost 6 bases, J lost 5 bases, and 14 bases lay in between. Per the germline V gene, CDR1 is SNHLY and CDR2 is FYNNEI. This CDR3 has 15 residues. The CDR3 reads CASRPTTGHNSPLHF. The CDR3 bases are TGTGCCAGCAGACCCACGACAGGTCATAATTCACCCCTCCACTTT.

This clone was recorded a few times. The chain joins TRBV28 to TRBJ1-5, with a tentative D call TRBD1 (6 bases). The germline V gene has CDR1 MDHEN and CDR2 SYDVKM. The length of the CDR3 is 14 residues. The V end was cut by 7 bases, the J end by 9 bases, with 19 bases between. The CDR3 here is CASTPAGAFAPQHF. The CDR3 coding sequence is TGTGCCAGCACTCCCGCAGGGGCCTTCGCGCCCCAGCATTTT. The complete variable domain, with remaining parts taken from reference TRBV28 and TRBJ1-5, reads DVKVTQSSRYLVKRTGEKVFLECVQDMDHENMFWYRQDPGLGLRLIYFSYDVKMKEKGDIPEGYSVSREKKERFSLILESASTNQTSMYLCASTPAGAFAPQHFGDGTRLSIL.

This clone occurred a few times. The CDR3 DNA sequence: TGTGCCACCAGGAGACAGGACGGGGAGACCCAGTACTTC. It is translated as CATRRQDGETQYF. The V gene is TRBV24-1, the J gene TRBJ2-5; TRBD1 is a possible D gene (6 bases). V was trimmed by 7 bases and J by 5 bases, leaving 13 bases between them. The CDR3 contains 13 residues. The V gene's germline CDR1 is KGHDR and CDR2 SFDVKD.

This chain joins TRBV7-8 and TRBJ2-2; D gene unclear. Per germline, CDR1 SGHVS and CDR2 FQNEAQ. The germline V and J ends were trimmed by 5 bases and 0 bases, with 10 bases remaining between them. This CDR3 comprises 15 residues. The DNA for the CDR3 is TGTGCCAGCAGCACGCGGTTCGCGAACACCGGGGAGCTGTTTTTT. It codes for CASSTRFANTGELFF.

The chain combines TRBV14 with TRBJ2-5; 7 bases fit TRBD2. Unmatched junction bases numbered 10, after V lost 1 base and J lost 14 bases. CDR1 and CDR2 (germline): SGHDN, FVKESK. CDR3 size: 13 residues. DNA of the CDR3: TGTGCCAGCAGCCAAGTCGGGGAGGGCCCTCTTTACTTC. Its protein is CASSQVGEGPLYF.

The rearrangement uses TRBV7-2 and TRBJ1-1; tentative D call: TRBD1 (5 bases). The ends were cut back, 1 base at V and 7 bases at J, with 16 bases in the middle. The germline gives CDR1 SGHTA, CDR2 FQGNSA. This CDR3 comprises 15 residues. CDR3 in DNA: TGTGCCAGCAGCTTAGAGAGGGGAGCGGGTTTTGAAGCTTTCTTT. This sequence encodes CASSLERGAGFEAFF.

This chain links TRBV4-1 with TRBJ2-3; 11 bases are a match to TRBD2. The V and J ends lost 1 base and 6 bases, in that order; junction bases with no gene match: 6. This CDR3 contains 16 residues. The germline gives CDR1 MGHRA, CDR2 YSYEKL. The CDR3 loop is CASSQVMTSGIDTQYF. In DNA, the CDR3 is TGCGCCAGCAGCCAAGTGATGACTAGCGGGATTGATACGCAGTATTTT.

The chain uses TRBV24-1 and TRBJ2-3, with TRBD1 identical over 11 bases. V shed 5 bases and J 5 bases; nucleotides not matched to a gene: 5. Germline lookup yields CDR1 KGHDR and CDR2 SFDVKD. The CDR3 has 15 amino acids. The CDR3, as DNA: TGTGCCACCAGTGGGACAGGGGGCCTGATAGATACGCAGTATTTT. This sequence encodes CATSGTGGLIDTQYF.